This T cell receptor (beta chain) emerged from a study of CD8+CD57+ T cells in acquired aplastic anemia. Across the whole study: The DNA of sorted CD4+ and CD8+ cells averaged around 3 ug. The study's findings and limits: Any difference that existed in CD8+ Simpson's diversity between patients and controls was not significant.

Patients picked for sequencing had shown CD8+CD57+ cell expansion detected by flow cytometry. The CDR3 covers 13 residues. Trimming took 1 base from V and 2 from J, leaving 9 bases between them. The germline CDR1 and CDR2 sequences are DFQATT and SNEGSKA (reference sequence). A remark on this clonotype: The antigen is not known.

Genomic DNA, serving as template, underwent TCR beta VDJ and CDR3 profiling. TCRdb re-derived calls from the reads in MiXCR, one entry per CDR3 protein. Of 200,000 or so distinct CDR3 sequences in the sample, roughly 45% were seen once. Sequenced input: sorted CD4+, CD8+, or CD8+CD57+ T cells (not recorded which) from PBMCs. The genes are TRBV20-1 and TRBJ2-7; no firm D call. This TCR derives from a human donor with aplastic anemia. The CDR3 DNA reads TGCAGTGCTAGAGCGGCAGAGACCTACGAGCAGTACTTC. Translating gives CSARAAETYEQYF.